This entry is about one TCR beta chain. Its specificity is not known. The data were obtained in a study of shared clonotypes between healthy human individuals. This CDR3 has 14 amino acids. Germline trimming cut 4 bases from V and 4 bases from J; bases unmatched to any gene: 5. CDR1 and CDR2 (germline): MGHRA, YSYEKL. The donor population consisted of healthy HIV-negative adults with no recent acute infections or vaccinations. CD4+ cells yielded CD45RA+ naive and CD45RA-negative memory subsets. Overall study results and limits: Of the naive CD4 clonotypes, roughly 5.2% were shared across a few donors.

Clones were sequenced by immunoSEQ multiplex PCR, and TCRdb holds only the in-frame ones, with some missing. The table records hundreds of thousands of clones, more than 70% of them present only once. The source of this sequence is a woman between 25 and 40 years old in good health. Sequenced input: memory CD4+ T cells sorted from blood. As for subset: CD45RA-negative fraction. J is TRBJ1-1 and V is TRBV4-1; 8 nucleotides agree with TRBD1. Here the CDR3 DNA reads TGCGCCAGCAGCCGCGGACAGGGAGGCACTGAAGCTTTCTTT. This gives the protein CASSRGQGGTEAFF.